These T cell receptor beta chains were read from a single sample in a study of cytomegalovirus exposure and HLA in healthy donors. Sequenced by immunoSEQ multiplex PCR; TCRdb stores in-frame clones only, minus some. The sample lists 120,000 to 150,000 clones, roughly 65% occurring once. Sequencing was done on a sample of PBMCs. Receptors were obtained from a woman aged 25 to 45 in good health and CMV-seronegative. The CDR3 runs from the conserved cysteine through the conserved F or W. Rows give clone size only sometimes, using once, few, many, or a class for an expanded clone.

clone_size | j_call | v_call | cdr3_aa
- | TRBJ2-7 | TRBV5-8 | CASTPRGGSSYEQYF
- | TRBJ2-7 | TRBV5-6 | CASSWDRELTYEQYF
- | TRBJ1-1 | TRBV7-2 | CASSQAGIRGTEAFF
- | TRBJ2-1 | TRBV2 | CASVGLADRNEQFF
- | TRBJ2-5 | TRBV10-3 | CAISGPDQETQYF
few | TRBJ2-5 | TRBV5-8 | CASTQGRGGRSETQYF
few | TRBJ2-3 | TRBV9 | CASSVGTSGVTDTQYF
- | TRBJ2-5 | TRBV5-1 | CASSDGSSQETQYF
- | TRBJ1-2 | TRBV9 | CASSPRTGPGDGYTF
- | TRBJ1-1 | TRBV7-2 | CASSIQGYGAFF
- | TRBJ1-6 | TRBV7-6 | CASSLTPTGEKSPLHF
- | TRBJ1-5 | TRBV28 | CASLDRNQPQHF
- | TRBJ2-5 | TRBV7-8 | CASSLGQKETQYF
- | TRBJ2-1 | TRBV5-6 | CASSSSGSSYNEQFF
- | TRBJ2-7 | TRBV7-3 | CASSQDNTYEQYF
- | TRBJ1-1 | TRBV18 | CASSQNRETEAFF
- | TRBJ2-7 | TRBV5-1 | CASRGQGTSYEQYF
- | TRBJ2-7 | TRBV6-1 | CASSYWVGEQYF
- | TRBJ2-5 | TRBV7-9 | CASSLDGGRRQYF
- | TRBJ1-1 | TRBV5-5 | CASKILPGHEAFF
few | TRBJ2-1 | TRBV7-8 | CASSLEQQGVSNEQFF
few | TRBJ1-4 | TRBV25-1 | CASSERQGSREKLFF
- | TRBJ1-4 | TRBV9 | CASSPRDRATNEKLFF
few | TRBJ1-1 | TRBV2 | CASRPQGANTEAFF
few | TRBJ1-2 | TRBV9 | CASSVAGGYYGYTF
- | TRBJ1-1 | TRBV2 | CASSDQGPYGEAFF
once | TRBJ2-7 | TRBV11-1 | CASSISRGWSYEQYF
- | TRBJ1-5 | TRBV6-5 | CASRAPDQPQHF
- | TRBJ2-7 | TRBV28 | CASCSSDNYEQYF
- | TRBJ2-3 | TRBV10-1 | CASSEIAVTDTQYF
- | TRBJ1-5 | TRBV28 | CASSLIGRSLQPQHF
- | TRBJ1-4 | TRBV29-1 | CSPVGARDLVATNEKLFF
- | TRBJ1-3 | TRBV6-6 | CASSTAGGGNTIYF
- | TRBJ1-1 | TRBV7-2 | CASSWTGEYTEAFF
- | TRBJ1-6 | TRBV27 | CASAQGTYNSPLHF
few | TRBJ1-1 | TRBV5-1 | CASSAGREANTEAFF
- | TRBJ2-5 | TRBV6-1 | CASSEGWGRGETQYF
- | TRBJ1-6 | TRBV7-2 | CASSPTGLGSPLHF
- | TRBJ2-4 | TRBV7-2 | CASSLGVVDIQYF
few | TRBJ2-2 | TRBV9 | CASSVEGTYTGELFF
- | TRBJ2-7 | TRBV5-5 | CASSLVSSGSGGYEQYF
- | TRBJ2-1 | TRBV11-2 | CASSLEGPGFSYNEQFF
- | TRBJ2-6 | TRBV5-1 | CASSLGRTFGGANVLTF
- | TRBJ2-5 | TRBV18 | CASSPAGREETQYF
- | TRBJ2-1 | TRBV5-4 | CASSLERGSSYNEQFF
- | TRBJ2-6 | TRBV6-5 | CASTGQRTGANVLTF
once | TRBJ1-5 | TRBV19 | CASSIDRADQPQHF
- | TRBJ1-1 | TRBV19 | CASSTRTGDTEAFF
- | TRBJ2-7 | TRBV5-8 | CASSLEIGTGDYEQYF